These 7 T cell receptor beta chains came from one sample sequenced in a study of tumor and adjacent non-tumor tissue in lung cancer. This sample's RNA came from whole unsorted tissue. Distant lung tissue was collected more than 3 cm away from the tumor edge. A modified ARM-PCR protocol with three rounds of nested PCR amplified TCRbeta. TCRdb called the multiplex PCR reads again in MiXCR, with one record for every CDR3 protein. The repertoire includes 43,000 or so distinct CDR3 sequences, approximately 61% of them detected once, and 35% to 50% sits in the top ten. Sequencing used distant non-tumor lung tissue. These receptors all stem from a man aged 50 to 59 with non-small cell lung cancer.

This clonotype was counted once. A much larger clone differs from this one at a single base, so this may be a read error. This sequence joins TRBV10-2 and TRBJ1-3; tentative D call: TRBD1 (5 bases). The CDR3 spans 14 residues. Germline V lookup: CDR1 WSHSY, CDR2 SAAADI. V was shortened by 6 bases and J by 0 bases, with 9 bases between the two germline ends. CDR3 residues: CASRAGFSGNTIYF. The CDR3 region has the DNA TGCGCCAGCAGGGCAGGGTTCTCTGGAAACACCATATATTTT.

This clonotype appeared many times. This sequence joins TRBV6-1 and TRBJ2-2; TRBD1 is a possible D gene (5 bases). The CDR3 has 14 residues. V lost 7 bases to trimming and J lost 2 bases, with 11 bases between them. CDR1 MNHNS and CDR2 SASEGT come from the germline V gene. CDR3 nucleotides: TGTGCCAGCAACTTACAGGAAAACACCGGGGAGCTGTTTTTT. Translated: CASNLQENTGELFF.

A word on this clonotype: This may be a read error, as it is one base from a much larger clone. V and J are TRBV12-3 or TRBV12-4 and TRBJ2-5; 8 bases line up with TRBD2. The CDR3 sequence is 12 residues long. Germline trimming cut 8 bases from V and 4 bases from J; bases unmatched to any gene: 3. The CDR3 coding sequence is TGTGCCAGCGGACGGGGGGGAGAGACCCAGTACTTC. Encoded protein: CASGRGGETQYF.

In the case of this clonotype: Compared with germline, one end of the junction differs, possibly owing to a read error. The V call is TRBV6-5, the J call TRBJ1-1, with TRBD1 identical over 7 bases. The CDR3 loop spans 15 amino acids. Per the germline V gene, CDR1 is MNHEY and CDR2 is SVGAGI. CDR3 protein: CASSYTVTGNTEAFF. The DNA of the CDR3 is TGTGCCAGCAGCTATACCGTGACAGGGAACACTGAGGCTTTCTTT.

This clonotype was found many times. The chain recombines TRBV29-1 with TRBJ2-6; D is ambiguous. The CDR3 has 16 residues. The V gene's germline CDR1 is SQVTM and CDR2 ANQGSEA. Trimming stripped 5 bases from V and 0 bases from J, with 14 bases between. The CDR3 DNA is TGCAGCGTTCCCAGCTCCAGAGACTCTGGGGCCAACGTCCTGACTTTC. This encodes CSVPSSRDSGANVLTF.

A remark on this clonotype: A junction end diverges from the germline sequence, so it may reflect a read error. The chain links TRBV5-1 to TRBJ2-3, with TRBD2 identical over 11 bases. Germline V gene data show CDR1 as SGHRS and CDR2 as YFSETQ. CDR3 length: 16 amino acids. This CDR3 reads CASGPGTSGLADTQFF. The CDR3 DNA reads TGCGCCAGCGGACCCGGGACTAGCGGATTAGCAGATACGCAGTTTTTT.

About this clonotype: Being one base from a much bigger clone, this may be a read error. Without the conserved terminal phenylalanine or tryptophan, this CDR3 likely stems from a read error. The chain joins TRBV30 to TRBJ1-6; D might be TRBD1 (5 bases). The CDR3 covers 15 residues. Germline CDR1 is GTSNPN and CDR2 is SVGIG (reference sequence). With 2 bases removed from V and 5 bases from J, the gap between germline ends came to 13 bases. CDR3 sequence: CAWSLGALNNSPLHI. The CDR3 DNA follows: TGTGCCTGGAGTCTTGGGGCTCTCAATAATTCACCCCTCCACATT.